The sequence of this T cell receptor beta chain was determined in a study of blood T cell repertoires in COVID-19. Study-level background: COVID-19 samples from acute and convalescent phases originated in the United States, Italy and Spain. T cells, B-cell-depleted T cells, or PBMCs supplied cDNA or gDNA.

Per the original data handling: The assay estimated nucleated cells by amplifying reference gene primers. The data were produced by immunoSEQ multiplex PCR, yet TCRdb's version contains in-frame clones alone and is incomplete. Clone size and V and J calls were adopted from that table, with D and trimming inferred from the DNA. The data contain tens of thousands of clones, approximately 88% of them singletons. The CDR3 totals 13 residues. Trimming cost V 2 bases and J 6 bases, with 9 bases left between them. Germline assignment: CDR1 LGHDT and CDR2 YNNKEL (reference sequence). The V gene is TRBV3-1 (or the pseudogene TRBV3-2), the J gene TRBJ2-3; D is unclear. The sequence was collected from a human donor in a cohort sampled during active COVID-19. Sequencing used peripheral blood. In nucleotides, the CDR3 is TGTGCCAGCAGCCAAATACAGTCCGATACGCAGTATTTT. Its translation is CASSQIQSDTQYF.